This T cell receptor (beta chain) was obtained from a study of blood T cells in healthy people across ages. Study-wide results and limits: The CMV status of each donor remained undetermined, and this could have confounded shifts in expanded clonotypes.

Then a second PCR, running about 6 to 11 cycles, was carried out with a sample-barcoded 5' primer and a J-beta primer mix. TCRdb re-called the 5' RACE reads with MiXCR, one entry per CDR3 protein. The sample has 1.5 million to 2 million distinct CDR3 sequences, over 25% seen once. Trimming cost V 8 bases and J 4 bases, with 12 bases left between them. Germline values: CDR1 LNHDA, CDR2 SQIVND (reference sequence). The CDR3 is 13 residues long. Each sample used at least 6 million PBMCs. As regards this clonotype: Its antigen is undetermined.

V gene TRBV19 combines with J gene TRBJ2-1; D could derive from TRBD1 or TRBD2 (5 bases each). Sequencing input: blood. The TCR sequence derives from a woman in her 30s in good health. The CDR3 loop is CASARGVYNEQFF. CDR3 in DNA: TGTGCCAGTGCTAGAGGGGTGTACAATGAGCAGTTCTTC.